This entry lists 24 T cell receptor beta chains sequenced from one sample in a study of blood T cell repertoires in COVID-19. Assay used: immunoSEQ multiplex PCR; TCRdb lists only in-frame clones, some missing. The table shows around 180,000 clones, with about nine tenths occurring only once. Material: peripheral blood. The receptors originated from a woman in her twenties or thirties with acute or convalescent COVID-19.

As concerns this clone: Different DNA sequences within this sample yield the same CDR3. The chain employs TRBV2 and TRBJ2-1; 8 bases map to TRBD2. V lost 8 bases and J lost 3; bases outside the gene matches: 6. The length of the CDR3 is 14 residues. Germline CDR1 reads SNHLY; CDR2 reads FYNNEI. The CDR3, as DNA: TGTGCCAGCTCTGGCCTAGCGGGCTACAATGAGCAGTTCTTC. Its protein product is CASSGLAGYNEQFF.

The V and J genes are TRBV3-1 (or the pseudogene TRBV3-2) and TRBJ2-7; the D is unclear. The CDR3 consists of 13 residues. Trimming took 4 bases from V and 0 from J, leaving 7 bases between them. Germline V gene data show CDR1 as LGHDT and CDR2 as YNNKEL (reference sequence). CDR3 loop: CASSPSFSYEQYF. CDR3 DNA: TGTGCCAGCAGCCCGTCCTTCTCCTACGAGCAGTACTTC.

The V call is TRBV29-1, the J call TRBJ2-7; perhaps TRBD1 as D (5 bases). Germline V CDR1 and CDR2: SQVTM, ANQGSEA. Deletions cut 5 bases from V and 0 bases from J, with 11 bases between. There are 13 residues in the CDR3. The CDR3 coding sequence is TGCAGCGTTTTAACAGGACCCTCCTACGAGCAGTACTTC. It yields the protein CSVLTGPSYEQYF.

V gene TRBV28 combines with J gene TRBJ2-3, with D unclear. Germline V gene sequence: CDR1 MDHEN, CDR2 SYDVKM. The CDR3 totals 11 residues. Trimming cost V 6 bases and J 5 bases, with 6 bases left between them. The CDR3 is CASSKLDTQYF. CDR3 nucleotides: TGTGCCAGCAGCAAATTAGATACGCAGTATTTT.

The rearrangement links TRBV19 to TRBJ1-6; D unclear. Germline V gene lookup returns CDR1 LNHDA and CDR2 SQIVND (reference sequence). The V end was cut by 7 bases, the J end by 6 bases, with 13 bases between. The CDR3 loop spans 14 amino acids. The CDR3 region is CASKNLESNSPLHF. CDR3 nucleotide sequence: TGTGCCAGTAAGAACCTTGAGAGTAATTCACCCCTCCACTTT. The whole variable domain, remainder taken from reference TRBV19 and TRBJ1-6, is DGGITQSPKYLFRKEGQNVTLSCEQNLNHDAMYWYRQDPGQGLRLIYYSQIVNDFQKGDIAEGYSVSREKKESFPLTVTSAQKNPTAFYLCASKNLESNSPLHFGNGTRLTVT.

This clone was seen once. The genes are TRBV29-1 and TRBJ1-2; D not resolved. The germline gives CDR1 SQVTM, CDR2 ANQGSEA. Deletions cut 4 bases from V and 4 bases from J, with 4 bases between. The CDR3 loop spans 10 amino acids. CDR3 DNA: TGCAGCGTTGCCAGCTATGGCTACACCTTC. Translated: CSVASYGYTF.

The chain combines TRBV24-1 with TRBJ1-1; TRBD1 might be the D (6 bases). V lost 7 bases and J lost 1, with 9 bases in between. This CDR3 is built from 13 residues. CDR1 is KGHDR and CDR2 is SFDVKD in the germline V gene. The DNA for the CDR3 is TGTGCCACCAGAACAGGGTGGAACACTGAAGCTTTCTTT. Protein sequence: CATRTGWNTEAFF.

In its sample, this clone was seen once. This chain connects TRBV7-2 to TRBJ1-1, with D unclear. This CDR3 has 13 amino acids. The V and J ends lost 2 bases and 8 bases respectively, with 12 bases between them. The V gene's germline CDR1 is SGHTA and CDR2 FQGNSA. The CDR3 protein is CASSLNPRGEAFF. CDR3 DNA sequence: TGTGCCAGCAGCTTAAACCCCCGAGGAGAAGCTTTCTTT.

The rearrangement joins TRBV15 to TRBJ2-3, with D perhaps TRBD2 (7 bases). Looked up from germline, CDR1 is LNHNV and CDR2 is YYDKDF (reference sequence). The CDR3 is made up of 14 amino acids. The V end lost 9 bases, the J end lost 6 bases, and 19 bases lay between the germline ends. CDR3 nucleotides: TGTGCCACAAAAGGGGGGGCCTCGACGGATACGCAGTATTTT. It translates to CATKGGASTDTQYF.

The V gene is TRBV12-3 or TRBV12-4, the J gene TRBJ2-7; 7 nucleotides match TRBD2. V lost 8 bases, J lost 2 bases, and 3 bases stayed unmatched. The CDR3 sequence is 12 residues long. In DNA, the CDR3 is TGTGCCAGCGGGAGGGGCACCTACGAGCAGTACTTC. Residues: CASGRGTYEQYF.

The V and J genes are TRBV20-1 and TRBJ2-5; 7 nucleotides agree with TRBD2. V trimming: 3 bases; J trimming: 1 base; junction bases outside the gene matches: 8. CDR1 and CDR2 (germline): DFQATT, SNEGSKA (reference sequence). The CDR3 is 15 residues long. CDR3 nucleotide sequence: TGCAGTGCTAGTGACGCGGGAGCGGCCCAAGAGACCCAGTACTTC. Translating gives CSASDAGAAQETQYF.

The chain carries TRBV5-1 and TRBJ2-7; no clear D. CDR3 length equals 14 residues. Germline V gene data show CDR1 as SGHRS and CDR2 as YFSETQ. Trimming removed 6 bases from V and 2 bases from J, with 15 bases in between. The CDR3, as DNA: TGCGCCAGCAAATTGGCAGCGCTAGCCTACGAGCAGTACTTC. Its protein product is CASKLAALAYEQYF.

J is TRBJ1-1 and V is TRBV12-3 or TRBV12-4; D is possibly TRBD1 (6 bases). Trimming left V 5 bases short and J 0 bases short, with 7 bases between. This CDR3 has 13 amino acids. The CDR3 nucleotides are TGTGCCAGCAGTAACAGGGTGAACACTGAAGCTTTCTTT. Protein sequence: CASSNRVNTEAFF.

This clone was seen more than once but under ten times. The V call is TRBV5-4, the J call TRBJ2-7, with 7 bases aligning to TRBD2. V dropped 1 base and J dropped 5; count of bases not matched to a gene: 3. The germline V gene encodes CDR1 SGHNT and CDR2 YYREEE (reference sequence). The CDR3 has 13 amino acids. DNA for the CDR3: TGTGCCAGCAGCTTGAGCGGGACCGACGAGCAGTACTTC. Its translation is CASSLSGTDEQYF.

The rearrangement links TRBV27 to TRBJ2-1, with D possibly TRBD2 on 6 matching bases. The germline V and J ends were trimmed by 7 bases and 8 bases, with 18 bases remaining between them. CDR3 length equals 14 residues. Germline CDR1 and CDR2: MNHEY and SMNVEV (reference sequence). In DNA, the CDR3 is TGTGCCAGCACTACGACTAGAGGAATTGATGAGCAGTTCTTC. This encodes CASTTTRGIDEQFF.

This chain connects TRBV5-1 to TRBJ1-3, with a tentative D call TRBD1 (5 bases). V lost 2 bases and J lost 0, with 9 bases in between. The CDR3 spans 15 residues. From germline, CDR1 is SGHRS and CDR2 YFSETQ. CDR3 nucleotides: TGCGCCAGCAGCTTCACAGGACCCTCTGGAAACACCATATATTTT. Protein sequence: CASSFTGPSGNTIYF.

The CDR3, as DNA: TGTGCCACCAGTGATCCGGCGGGAGGGCCATATACGCAGTATTTT. Its translation is CATSDPAGGPYTQYF. This chain uses TRBV24-1 with TRBJ2-3; 9 bases fit TRBD2. The V gene end was trimmed by 3 bases and the J gene end by 7 bases; junction bases not matched to a gene: 7. CDR1 is KGHDR and CDR2 is SFDVKD in the germline V gene. CDR3 size: 15 residues.

The gene calls are TRBV27 and TRBJ2-3, with a weak D call TRBD2 (6 bases). CDR3 length: 12 amino acids. Germline CDR1 is MNHEY and CDR2 is SMNVEV (reference sequence). V lost 5 bases, J lost 13 bases, and 16 bases lay in between. The CDR3 spells CASSTLASGEYF. CDR3 DNA sequence: TGTGCCAGCAGTACGTTAGCCTCGGGGGAGTATTTT.

J is TRBJ1-1 and V is TRBV4-1; TRBD1 might be the D (5 bases). From germline, CDR1 is MGHRA and CDR2 YSYEKL. The CDR3 extends over 11 amino acids. Trimming pared 0 bases from V and 11 bases from J, leaving 7 bases between. CDR3 in amino acids: CASSQEGGAFF. In DNA form, the CDR3 reads TGCGCCAGCAGCCAAGAGGGGGGGGCTTTCTTT.

In its sample, this clone was seen once. The chain carries TRBV30 and TRBJ2-4; D is possibly TRBD1 (5 bases). V was shortened by 2 bases and J by 1 base, with 12 bases between the two germline ends. The CDR3 runs 15 residues. Germline loops: CDR1 GTSNPN, CDR2 SVGIG (reference sequence). The DNA for the CDR3 is TGTGCCTGGAGTCAGGGAATGGTGGCCAAAAACATTCAGTACTTC. Protein product: CAWSQGMVAKNIQYF.

The J gene is TRBJ2-7, the V gene TRBV2, with a possible D match to TRBD2 (5 bases). This CDR3 is built from 11 residues. V lost 9 bases and J 7 bases, leaving 13 bases between the germline ends. Germline CDR1 reads SNHLY; CDR2 reads FYNNEI. CDR3 nucleotides: TGTGCCAGTAGCGTAGCTTGGGAGCAGTACTTC. It codes for CASSVAWEQYF.

This chain uses TRBV11-2 with TRBJ2-7; the match to TRBD1 covers 8 bases. V was clipped by 4 bases and J by 4 bases; unmatched bases: 6. CDR3 length equals 14 residues. Germline V gene sequence: CDR1 SGHAT, CDR2 FQNNGV. In nucleotides, the CDR3 is TGTGCCAGCAGCTCATATCAGGGGGCGTACGAGCAGTACTTC. Translating it yields CASSSYQGAYEQYF.

The rearrangement links TRBV28 to TRBJ2-3, with D unresolved. This CDR3 has 13 residues. Germline lookup yields CDR1 MDHEN and CDR2 SYDVKM. V was pared by 6 bases and J by 6 bases, with 13 bases between. This CDR3 reads CASSLGYRDTQYF. In nucleotides, the CDR3 is TGTGCCAGCAGCCTAGGTTACCGGGATACGCAGTATTTT.

The rearrangement links TRBV2 to TRBJ2-1; 11 positions match TRBD2. CDR1 is SNHLY and CDR2 is FYNNEI in the germline V gene. This CDR3 comprises 14 residues. Unmatched junction bases numbered 5, after V lost 9 bases and J lost 4 bases. The CDR3 DNA follows: TGTGCCAGTCTAACTAGCGGGAGATACAATGAGCAGTTCTTC. It specifies CASLTSGRYNEQFF.